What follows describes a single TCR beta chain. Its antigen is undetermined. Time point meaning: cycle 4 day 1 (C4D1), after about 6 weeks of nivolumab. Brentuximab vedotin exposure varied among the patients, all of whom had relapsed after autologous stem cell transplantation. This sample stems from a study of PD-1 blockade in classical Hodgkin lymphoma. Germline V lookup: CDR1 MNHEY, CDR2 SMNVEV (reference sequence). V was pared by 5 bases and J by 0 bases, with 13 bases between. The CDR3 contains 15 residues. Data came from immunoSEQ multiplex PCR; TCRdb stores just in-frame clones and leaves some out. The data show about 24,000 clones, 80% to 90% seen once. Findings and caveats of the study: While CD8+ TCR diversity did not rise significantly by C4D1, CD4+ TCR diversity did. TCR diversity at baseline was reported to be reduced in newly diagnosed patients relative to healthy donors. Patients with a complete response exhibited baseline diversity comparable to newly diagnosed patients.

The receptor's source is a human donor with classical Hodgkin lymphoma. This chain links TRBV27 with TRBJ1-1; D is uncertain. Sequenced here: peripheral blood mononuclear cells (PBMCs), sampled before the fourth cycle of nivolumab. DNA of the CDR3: TGTGCCAGCAGTCCTAGAGAGATGCTGAACACTGAAGCTTTCTTT. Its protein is CASSPREMLNTEAFF.